Listed here are 7 T cell receptor beta chains from one sample, sequenced in a study of T cell changes during pregnancy in multiple sclerosis. Profiled with immunoSEQ multiplex PCR; TCRdb holds only in-frame clones, not every one. The table shows about 68,000 clones, with 75% to 95% occurring only once. Sequenced material: peripheral blood, taken in the third trimester of pregnancy. These receptor sequences come from a female donor with multiple sclerosis, enrolled in a pregnancy study.

The chain uses TRBV2 and TRBJ1-3, with 9 bases fitting TRBD1. The germline gives CDR1 SNHLY, CDR2 FYNNEI. Unmatched junction bases numbered 7, after V lost 6 bases and J lost 1 base. CDR3 length: 16 residues. The chain's CDR3 is CASRARDRESGNTIYF. For the CDR3, the DNA is TGTGCCAGCAGGGCCCGGGACAGGGAATCTGGAAACACCATATATTTT.

This clone was seen a single time. The rearrangement uses TRBV19 and TRBJ1-2, with 7 positions matching TRBD1. The V segment lost 5 bases and the J segment 5 bases; nucleotides outside the gene matches: 14. The CDR3 sequence is 16 residues long. Germline V CDR1 and CDR2: LNHDA, SQIVND (reference sequence). The DNA of the CDR3 is TGTGCCAGTAGTCCTTTGGGGCAGGGGGACTGGTATGGCTACACCTTC. It encodes CASSPLGQGDWYGYTF.

The rearrangement joins TRBV7-8 to TRBJ1-2; tentatively, D is TRBD1 (6 bases). The CDR3 has 14 amino acids. Germline V gene lookup returns CDR1 SGHVS and CDR2 FQNEAQ. Trimming pared 4 bases from V and 8 bases from J, leaving 17 bases between. As DNA, the CDR3 is TGTGCCAGCAGCTCGCGGACAGTACGAACGGGCTACACCTTC. Translating it yields CASSSRTVRTGYTF. The whole variable domain, filled in from reference TRBV7-8 and TRBJ1-2, reads GAGVSQSPRYKVAKRGQDVALRCDPISGHVSLFWYQQALGQGPEFLTYFQNEAQLDKSGLPSDRFFAERPEGSVSTLKIQRTQQEDSAVYLCASSSRTVRTGYTFGSGTRLTVV.

The rearrangement joins TRBV7-6 to TRBJ1-2, with D possibly matching TRBD1 (5 bases). This CDR3 comprises 13 residues. Germline V CDR1 and CDR2: SGHVS, FNYEAQ. V was shortened by 5 bases and J by 5 bases, with 12 bases between the two germline ends. The CDR3: CASSRGGVYGYTF. CDR3 nucleotides: TGTGCCAGCAGCCGGGGGGGTGTTTATGGCTACACCTTC.

Many counts were recorded for this clone. The V gene is TRBV4-1, the J gene TRBJ1-5; possible D gene TRBD1, 6 bases. CDR3 length: 14 amino acids. The V end was cut by 0 bases, the J end by 5 bases, with 8 bases between. Looked up from germline, CDR1 is MGHRA and CDR2 is YSYEKL. This chain's CDR3 is CASSQESGDQPQHF. DNA for the CDR3: TGCGCCAGCAGCCAAGAATCAGGGGATCAGCCCCAGCATTTT.

This rearrangement joins TRBV25-1 to TRBJ1-1; weak D call: TRBD1 (5 bases). Per the germline V gene, CDR1 is MGHDK and CDR2 is SYGVNS. The germline V and J ends were trimmed by 1 base and 6 bases, with 12 bases remaining between them. This CDR3 is built from 14 residues. CDR3 in amino acids: CASSESGNLAEAFF. The DNA for the CDR3 is TGTGCCAGCAGTGAATCAGGGAACTTGGCTGAAGCTTTCTTT.

The J gene is TRBJ2-1, the V gene TRBV11-2; 10 positions match TRBD2. Trimming took 5 bases from V and 15 from J; bases not matched to a gene: 16. CDR1 is SGHAT and CDR2 is FQNNGV in the germline V gene. This CDR3 has 15 amino acids. The CDR3 protein is CASSLRLASGGPWFF. CDR3 coding DNA: TGTGCCAGCAGCCTGCGTCTGGCTAGCGGGGGCCCTTGGTTCTTC.